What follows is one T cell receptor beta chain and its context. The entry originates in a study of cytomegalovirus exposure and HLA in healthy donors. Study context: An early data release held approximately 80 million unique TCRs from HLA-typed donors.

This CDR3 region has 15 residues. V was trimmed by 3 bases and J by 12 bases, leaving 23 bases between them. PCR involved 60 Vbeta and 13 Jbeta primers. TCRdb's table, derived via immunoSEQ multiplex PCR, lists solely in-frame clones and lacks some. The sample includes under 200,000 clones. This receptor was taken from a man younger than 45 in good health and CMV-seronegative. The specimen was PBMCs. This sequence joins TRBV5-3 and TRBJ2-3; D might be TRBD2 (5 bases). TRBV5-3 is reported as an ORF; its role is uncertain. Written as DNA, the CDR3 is TGTGCCAGAAGCTATACCCACCTCCGGGGATGCGATCAGTATTTT. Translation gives CARSYTHLRGCDQYF.